Following are 13 T cell receptor beta chains from one sample sequenced in a study of blood T cell repertoires in COVID-19. Profiled with immunoSEQ multiplex PCR; TCRdb holds only in-frame clones, not every one. Among about 58,000 clones, about nine tenths were seen once, and the ten largest hold more than 1.2%. Source material: peripheral blood. The receptors stem from a man aged 60 to 75 with acute or convalescent COVID-19.

CDR3 amino acids: CSASVPFQYF. The CDR3 nucleotides read TGCAGTGCATCGGTCCCATTTCAGTACTTC. J is TRBJ2-4 and V is TRBV20-1, with no clear D. The V end was cut by 6 bases, the J end by 11 bases, with 11 bases between. This CDR3 has 10 amino acids. Germline CDR1 DFQATT, CDR2 SNEGSKA (reference sequence).

Written as DNA, the CDR3 is TGTGCCAGCAGTTATTCTTCGGACAGCTACTCCTACGAGCAGTACTTC. Protein sequence: CASSYSSDSYSYEQYF. The J gene is TRBJ2-7, the V gene TRBV6-5; TRBD1 might be the D (6 bases). Germline V lookup: CDR1 MNHEY, CDR2 SVGAGI. CDR3 length equals 16 residues. Trimming removed 3 bases from V and 0 bases from J, with 15 bases in between.

Written as DNA, the CDR3 is TGTGCCAGCAGTTACGGCGGGGCTACTACGGATAAGTACTTC. It is translated as CASSYGGATTDKYF. The chain links TRBV28 to TRBJ2-7; D possibly corresponds to TRBD2 (6 bases). V lost 4 bases and J 11 bases, leaving 21 bases between the germline ends. This CDR3 has 14 amino acids. The germline CDR1 and CDR2 sequences are MDHEN and SYDVKM.

The V and J genes are TRBV14 and TRBJ1-3; D unresolved. Germline V gene data show CDR1 as SGHDN and CDR2 as FVKESK. This CDR3 contains 14 residues. V was clipped by 4 bases and J by 2 bases, with 9 bases between them. As DNA, the CDR3 is TGTGCCAGCAGCCCTTCCGGGGCTGGAAACACCATATATTTT. Translation: CASSPSGAGNTIYF. Full variable domain (missing parts from reference TRBV14 and TRBJ1-3): EAGVTQFPSHSVIEKGQTVTLRCDPISGHDNLYWYRRVMGKEIKFLLHFVKESKQDESGMPNNRFLAERTGGTYSTLKVQPAELEDSGVYFCASSPSGAGNTIYFGEGSWLTVV.

V is TRBV6-2 or TRBV6-3 and J is TRBJ2-5; TRBD1 agrees at 8 bases. Per germline, CDR1 MNHEY and CDR2 SVGEGT. The CDR3 sequence is 15 residues long. The junction had 9 bases not matched to a gene; V was cut back by 5 bases and J by 4 bases. The CDR3 protein is CASSHRGTAGETQYF. CDR3 in DNA: TGTGCCAGCAGTCACAGGGGGACAGCGGGAGAGACCCAGTACTTC.

The rearrangement links TRBV10-3 to TRBJ2-3, with D unclear. The CDR3 runs 20 residues. Trimming took 2 bases from V and 4 from J, leaving 28 bases between them. In germline, CDR1 is ENHRY, CDR2 SYGVKD. CDR3 DNA: TGTGCCATCAGTGAGATGTCGGCGGCGACTGGCCGGAGACGCGCAGATACGCAGTATTTT. Protein product: CAISEMSAATGRRRADTQYF.

This clone was observed once. The rearrangement uses TRBV24-1 and TRBJ1-1; 7 nucleotides match TRBD1. Germline lookup yields CDR1 KGHDR and CDR2 SFDVKD. The junction had 13 bases not matched to a gene; V was cut back by 5 bases and J by 2 bases. This CDR3 contains 17 residues. In DNA, the CDR3 is TGTGCCACCAGTGGCAGGGGGGCAGGTTTGGGAAACACTGAAGCTTTCTTT. Translation: CATSGRGAGLGNTEAFF.

The gene calls are TRBV27 and TRBJ1-6; D remains unclear. This CDR3 has 15 residues. Germline V gene sequence: CDR1 MNHEY, CDR2 SMNVEV (reference sequence). With 2 bases removed from V and 9 bases from J, the gap between germline ends came to 14 bases. CDR3 residues: CASSLVQEGISPLHF. The CDR3, as DNA: TGTGCCAGCAGTTTAGTGCAGGAAGGAATTTCACCCCTCCACTTT.

This clone was observed once. The junction shows a germline mismatch at one end, possibly a read error. This chain connects TRBV5-1 to TRBJ1-4; 12 bases fit TRBD1. The CDR3 has 14 residues. Germline V gives CDR1 SGHRS, CDR2 YFSETQ. CDR3 coding DNA: TGCGCCAGCAGTACGGGCCGGGACAGGGGGCTAAGGATTTTT. Residues: CASSTGRDRGLRIF. Together with reference TRBV5-1 and TRBJ1-4, the CDR3 gives the full variable domain: KAGVTQTPRYLIKTRGQQVTLSCSPISGHRSVSWYQQTPGQGLQFLFEYFSETQRNKGNFPGRFSGRQFSNSRSEMNVSTLELGDSALYLCASSTGRDRGLRIFGSGTQLSVL.

CDR3 sequence: CASSPAGQVSNQPQHF. CDR3 coding DNA: TGTGCCAGCAGTCCCGCGGGACAGGTCAGCAATCAGCCCCAGCATTTT. The chain combines TRBV28 with TRBJ1-5; 8 nucleotides align to TRBD1. The CDR3 runs to 16 residues. CDR1 and CDR2 (germline): MDHEN, SYDVKM. Trimming at V came to 5 bases and at J to 1 base, leaving 7 bases not matched to a gene.

About this clone itself: This same CDR3 is encoded by further DNA sequences in the sample. The rearrangement uses TRBV5-1 and TRBJ1-1; the match to TRBD1 covers 8 bases. Trimming at V came to 2 bases and at J to 5 bases, leaving 5 bases not matched to a gene. Germline-derived CDR1 and CDR2 are SGHRS and YFSETQ. The CDR3 has 14 amino acids. As DNA, the CDR3 is TGCGCCAGCAGCTTCACAGGGGGAAAGACTGAAGCTTTCTTT. This codes for CASSFTGGKTEAFF.

The CDR3 spells CASSLSMANQPQHF. The CDR3 coding sequence is TGTGCCAGCAGCTTAAGTATGGCAAATCAGCCCCAGCATTTT. This rearrangement joins TRBV7-9 to TRBJ1-5; no definite D call. Germline CDR1 and CDR2: SEHNR and FQNEAQ (reference sequence). Trimming took 2 bases from V and 4 from J, leaving 9 bases between them. CDR3 length equals 14 residues.

The chain uses TRBV28 and TRBJ2-2; 8 bases align to TRBD1. V lost 7 bases and J lost 1; bases outside the gene matches: 8. Looked up from germline, CDR1 is MDHEN and CDR2 is SYDVKM. CDR3 length: 16 residues. The DNA for the CDR3 is TGTGCCAGCAATTCACCCGGGACAGGGAACACCGGGGAGCTGTTTTTT. The encoded protein is CASNSPGTGNTGELFF.